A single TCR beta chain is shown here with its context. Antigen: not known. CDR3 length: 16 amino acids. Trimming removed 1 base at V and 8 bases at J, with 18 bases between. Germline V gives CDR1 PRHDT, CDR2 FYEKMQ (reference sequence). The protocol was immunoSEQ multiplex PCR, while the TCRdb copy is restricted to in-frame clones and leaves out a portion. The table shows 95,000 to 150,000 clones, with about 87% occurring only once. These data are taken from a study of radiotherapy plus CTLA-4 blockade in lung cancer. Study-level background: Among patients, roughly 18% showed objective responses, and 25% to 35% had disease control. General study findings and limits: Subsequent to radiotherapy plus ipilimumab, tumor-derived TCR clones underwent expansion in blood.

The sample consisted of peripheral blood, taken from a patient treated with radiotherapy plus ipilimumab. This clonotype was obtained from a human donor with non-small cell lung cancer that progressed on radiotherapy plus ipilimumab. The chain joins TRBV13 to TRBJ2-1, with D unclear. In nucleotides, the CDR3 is TGTGCCAGCAGCTTAGCGGCCGAACGGTTTACCGATGAGCAGTTCTTC. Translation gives CASSLAAERFTDEQFF.